The 21 T cell receptor beta chains below all came from one sample that was sequenced in a study of T cells in Graves' hyperthyroidism and ophthalmopathy (dated 2019 in TCRdb). Receptor amplification or capture employed multiplex PCR. Data came from an Illumina HiSeq 2000. Amplification of TCR beta CDR3 regions was carried out from RNA transcripts. The TCR CDR3 was subjected to a first round of RT-PCR using the HTBI primer set and the Qiagen OneStep RT-PCR kit. TCRdb reworked the public reads: Q25 trimming with fastp, MiXCR clone assembly, productive beta chains retained. Rows with a matching CDR3 protein are joined into one entry that keeps the most common DNA and genes. The sample table holds about 640,000 distinct CDR3 sequences, of which around 21% were seen once. In total, the top ten clones hold under 35% of the sample. Sequencing was carried out using blood. These TCRs come from a young man with Graves' ophthalmopathy.

This clonotype turned up a few times. This chain links TRBV5-1 with TRBJ2-4; TRBD1 agrees at 7 bases. The CDR3 runs to 15 residues. Germline V CDR1 and CDR2: SGHRS, YFSETQ. V lost 4 bases and J lost 0; bases outside the gene matches: 4. The CDR3 spells CASSTTGLAKNIQYF. The CDR3 DNA reads TGCGCCAGCAGCACGACAGGGTTAGCCAAAAACATTCAGTACTTC. The whole variable domain, remainder taken from reference TRBV5-1 and TRBJ2-4, is KAGVTQTPRYLIKTRGQQVTLSCSPISGHRSVSWYQQTPGQGLQFLFEYFSETQRNKGNFPGRFSGRQFSNSRSEMNVSTLELGDSALYLCASSTTGLAKNIQYFGAGTRLSVL.

This clonotype has ten or more counts. This chain links TRBV5-1 with TRBJ2-1; 9 nucleotides align to TRBD1. Per germline, CDR1 SGHRS and CDR2 YFSETQ. J lost 4 bases, V lost 3 bases, and 11 bases had no gene match. The CDR3 has 17 amino acids. The CDR3 DNA reads TGCGCCAGCAGCTGGCAGCCGGCCGGGACAGGGTACAATGAGCAGTTCTTC. This sequence encodes CASSWQPAGTGYNEQFF. The full variable domain, in which reference TRBV5-1 and TRBJ2-1 provide the parts outside the CDR3, is KAGVTQTPRYLIKTRGQQVTLSCSPISGHRSVSWYQQTPGQGLQFLFEYFSETQRNKGNFPGRFSGRQFSNSRSEMNVSTLELGDSALYLCASSWQPAGTGYNEQFFGPGTRLTVL.

This clonotype has more than one count but fewer than ten. V usage is TRBV18 and J usage is TRBJ2-2; tentative D call: TRBD1 (7 bases). This CDR3 region has 17 residues. In germline, CDR1 is KGHSH, CDR2 LQKENI. V was trimmed by 3 bases and J by 1 base, leaving 15 bases between them. CDR3 sequence reads: CASSPTGDSMNTGELFF. CDR3 DNA sequence: TGTGCCAGCTCACCCACGGGGGACAGCATGAACACCGGGGAGCTGTTTTTT.

The rearrangement joins TRBV3-1 to TRBJ2-2; D not certain. The germline V and J ends were trimmed by 4 bases and 3 bases, with 12 bases remaining between them. Germline loops: CDR1 LGHDT, CDR2 YNNKEL (reference sequence). The CDR3 consists of 15 residues. In DNA, the CDR3 is TGTGCCAGCAGCCCTCCAGGACGGGACACCGGGGAGCTGTTTTTT. Its protein is CASSPPGRDTGELFF. Full variable domain (remainder filled in from reference TRBV3-1 and TRBJ2-2): DTAVSQTPKYLVTQMGNDKSIKCEQNLGHDTMYWYKQDSKKFLKIMFSYNNKELIINETVPNRFSPKSPDKAHLNLHINSLELGDSAVYFCASSPPGRDTGELFFGEGSRLTVL.

The CDR3 spells CSAKTGHSTRDTEAFF. The CDR3 nucleotides are TGCAGTGCTAAAACGGGACATTCCACGAGGGACACTGAAGCTTTCTTT. V and J are TRBV20-1 and TRBJ1-1; a weak D match, TRBD1 (6 bases). The CDR3 consists of 16 residues. CDR1 and CDR2 (germline): DFQATT, SNEGSKA (reference sequence). V was clipped by 4 bases and J by 3 bases, with 21 bases between them.

The chain links TRBV6-1 to TRBJ2-7, with D uncertain. With 5 bases removed from V and 3 bases from J, the gap between germline ends came to 14 bases. From germline, CDR1 is MNHNS and CDR2 SASEGT. The length of the CDR3 is 14 residues. As DNA, the CDR3 is TGTGCCAGCAGTAAAAGTGACATATTCTACGAGCAGTACTTC. Protein sequence: CASSKSDIFYEQYF.

This clonotype has a count of ten or more. The chain combines TRBV28 with TRBJ2-5; TRBD2 agrees at 13 bases. V lost 5 bases and J lost 5; bases outside the gene matches: 8. Germline-derived CDR1 and CDR2 are MDHEN and SYDVKM. This CDR3 comprises 16 residues. As DNA, the CDR3 is TGTGCCAGCAGTCCCGGACTAGCGGGAGTCAGGGAGACCCAGTACTTC. Protein sequence: CASSPGLAGVRETQYF.

This clonotype has a count of ten or more. The rearrangement uses TRBV11-2 and TRBJ2-7, with D maybe TRBD1 (6 bases). V was clipped by 1 base and J by 0 bases, with 7 bases between them. CDR3 length: 14 residues. Germline CDR1 is SGHAT and CDR2 is FQNNGV. This chain's CDR3 is CASSLGDNSYEQYF. The CDR3 region has the DNA TGTGCCAGCAGCTTAGGGGACAACTCCTACGAGCAGTACTTC.

V usage is TRBV5-6 and J usage is TRBJ2-7; no reliable D call. The CDR3 is 14 residues long. Germline V gene sequence: CDR1 SGHDT, CDR2 YYEEEE. V was pared by 0 bases and J by 1 base, with 8 bases between. The CDR3 sequence: CASSLVVQSYEQYF. As DNA, the CDR3 is TGTGCCAGCAGCTTGGTGGTCCAGTCCTACGAGCAGTACTTC. The full variable domain, its missing parts supplied by reference TRBV5-6 and TRBJ2-7, is DAGVTQSPTHLIKTRGQQVTLRCSPKSGHDTVSWYQQALGQGPQFIFQYYEEEERQRGNFPDRFSGHQFPNYSSELNVNALLLGDSALYLCASSLVVQSYEQYFGPGTRLTVT.

This clonotype occurred a few times. The rearrangement links TRBV5-1 to TRBJ2-3; maybe TRBD2 (6 bases). Trimming pared 4 bases from V and 8 bases from J, leaving 23 bases between. The CDR3 contains 16 residues. CDR1 and CDR2 (germline): SGHRS, YFSETQ. DNA of the CDR3: TGCGCCAGCAGCCGCATGCCGGGAGACCCCTCGCTTACGCAGTATTTT. Translated: CASSRMPGDPSLTQYF. The full variable domain, in which reference TRBV5-1 and TRBJ2-3 provide the parts outside the CDR3, is KAGVTQTPRYLIKTRGQQVTLSCSPISGHRSVSWYQQTPGQGLQFLFEYFSETQRNKGNFPGRFSGRQFSNSRSEMNVSTLELGDSALYLCASSRMPGDPSLTQYFGPGTRLTVL.

This clonotype was recorded a few times. V is TRBV27 and J is TRBJ2-3, with 8 nucleotides matching TRBD2. This CDR3 spans 16 amino acids. Germline trimming cut 2 bases from V and 4 bases from J; bases unmatched to any gene: 8. Germline-derived CDR1 and CDR2 are MNHEY and SMNVEV (reference sequence). CDR3 in amino acids: CASSLPQRERADTQYF. In DNA form, the CDR3 reads TGTGCCAGCAGTTTACCCCAGCGGGAGAGGGCAGATACGCAGTATTTT.

The chain recombines TRBV4-3 with TRBJ2-1; D may be TRBD2 (5 bases). The CDR3 spans 15 residues. The V gene's germline CDR1 is LGHNA and CDR2 YSLEER. V lost 1 base to trimming and J lost 0 bases, with 7 bases between them. The DNA of the CDR3 is TGCGCCAGCAGCCAAGGGGAGAACTCCTACAATGAGCAGTTCTTC. Protein sequence: CASSQGENSYNEQFF.

The table lists this clonotype with many counts. The chain has TRBV11-2 and TRBJ1-6; no reliable D call. CDR3 size: 15 residues. CDR1 is SGHAT and CDR2 is FQNNGV in the germline V gene. V shed 0 bases and J shed 8 bases, with 11 bases lying between them. For the CDR3, the DNA is TGTGCCAGCAGCTTAGACCTCCGGGGAGATTCACCCCTCCACTTT. This gives the protein CASSLDLRGDSPLHF.

This chain links TRBV6-1 with TRBJ2-1; 9 nucleotides line up with TRBD2. The CDR3 is 15 amino acids. CDR1 and CDR2 (germline): MNHNS, SASEGT. J was trimmed by 7 bases and V by 6 bases; bases with no gene match: 10. The CDR3 protein is CASRGLASEGNEQFF. The CDR3 nucleotides are TGTGCCAGCAGGGGACTAGCATCGGAGGGTAATGAGCAGTTCTTC.

V and J are TRBV5-1 and TRBJ1-1; D is possibly TRBD1 (6 bases). V was trimmed by 0 bases and J by 1 base, leaving 10 bases between them. The CDR3 sequence is 15 residues long. Germline loops: CDR1 SGHRS, CDR2 YFSETQ. The CDR3 nucleotides are TGCGCCAGCAGCTTGGGGGACACCTGGAACACTGAAGCTTTCTTT. Its protein product is CASSLGDTWNTEAFF.

This clonotype has a count of ten or more. The rearrangement uses TRBV28 and TRBJ2-7; 7 nucleotides align to TRBD2. CDR1 is MDHEN and CDR2 is SYDVKM in the germline V gene. The CDR3 has 15 amino acids. V trimming: 4 bases; J trimming: 4 bases; junction bases outside the gene matches: 10. CDR3 region: CASSSTGTTEYEQYF. The CDR3 nucleotides read TGTGCCAGCAGTTCAACCGGGACTACCGAGTACGAGCAGTACTTC.

This clonotype was seen a handful of times. The V call is TRBV15, the J call TRBJ2-4; 7 nucleotides align to TRBD2. V shed 0 bases and J 6 bases; nucleotides not matched to a gene: 8. Germline CDR1 and CDR2: LNHNV and YYDKDF (reference sequence). The CDR3 consists of 16 residues. Here the CDR3 reads CATSRDRGGVRNIQYF. In DNA, the CDR3 is TGTGCCACCAGCAGAGATCGGGGAGGGGTCCGAAACATTCAGTACTTC.

The chain combines TRBV7-3 with TRBJ2-1, with D maybe TRBD2 (5 bases). V lost 2 bases and J 4 bases, leaving 12 bases between the germline ends. The CDR3 runs to 15 residues. CDR1 and CDR2 from the germline V gene are SGHTA and FQGTGA. In DNA form, the CDR3 reads TGTGCCAGCAGCTTATTTGCGGGCCCTTACAATGAGCAGTTCTTC. This translates into CASSLFAGPYNEQFF.

The chain links TRBV28 to TRBJ1-2, with D unresolved. Trimming shortened V by 3 bases and J by 4 bases, and 9 bases separated the two germline ends. Germline CDR1 is MDHEN and CDR2 is SYDVKM. The CDR3 is 13 amino acids. CDR3 in amino acids: CASSFGRRYGYTF. CDR3 bases: TGTGCCAGCAGTTTCGGCAGGCGCTATGGCTACACCTTC.

This chain uses TRBV12-3 or TRBV12-4 with TRBJ2-7, with TRBD1 matching over 7 bases. The J segment lost 6 bases and the V segment lost 3 bases, leaving 5 bases of the junction unmatched. The CDR3 length is 13 residues. The CDR3 sequence: CASSLTGPGEQYF. The CDR3 DNA sequence: TGTGCCAGCAGTTTGACAGGGCCTGGCGAGCAGTACTTC.

This clonotype came up a few times. The chain has TRBV2 and TRBJ1-5, with D possibly TRBD1 on 5 matching bases. This CDR3 spans 13 amino acids. Per the germline V gene, CDR1 is SNHLY and CDR2 is FYNNEI. Between the trimmed V and J ends, which lost 8 bases and 0 bases, there was a span of 8 bases. DNA for the CDR3: TGTGCCAGCCAGGGTATTAGCAATCAGCCCCAGCATTTT. The encoded protein is CASQGISNQPQHF.